The sequence of this T cell receptor beta chain was determined in a study of cytomegalovirus exposure and HLA in healthy donors. Study in general: Roughly 85 million unique TCRs from HLA-typed donors were held in an early release of data. General observations from the study: Among immune exposure information, only CMV serostatus was available. Across HLA loci, a later analysis found differing TCR association rates, with DRB1 most and HLA-C fewest. Per a prior analysis, the majority of TCR beta V segments were productive roughly 87% or roughly 30% of the time.

Concerning this clone itself: Its target is not known.

The PCR employed 60 Vbeta primers together with 13 Jbeta primers. The method was immunoSEQ multiplex PCR; TCRdb's version includes in-frame clones alone and lacks a portion of them. The data hold approximately 150,000 clones, with 81% observed a single time. The clonotype originates from a woman in her 50s in good health and CMV-seronegative. Sequenced input: PBMCs.

This CDR3 reads CASSKGGLTGGGHTEAFF. CDR3 in DNA: TGTGCCAGCAGCAAAGGAGGTTTAACAGGGGGCGGGCACACTGAAGCTTTCTTT. V gene TRBV21-1 combines with J gene TRBJ1-1; the D segment call TRBD1 is taken from the table without a DNA check. TRBV21-1 is designated a pseudogene. The CDR3 covers 18 residues.